The 10 T cell receptor beta chains listed next were all sequenced from one sample in a study of human T cells and chemical hapten exposure. TCRdb passed the RACE reads through MiXCR, listing each CDR3 protein once. Counted here are some 330,000 distinct CDR3 sequences, around 5.5% occurring once; the ten biggest clones make up more than 8%. Specified time point: pre-sensitization, week 0. This sample's treatment: therapeutic diphenylcyclopropenone sensitization with weekly scalp DPC. Sequencing was performed on whole blood, taken in connection with sensitization to the hapten diphenylcyclopropenone (DPC). These TCRs come from a woman younger than 30 with alopecia areata. Some clones in this sample may be carry-over from other donors' samples.

This clonotype has a single count. A much larger clone lies one base from this, so it may be a read error. V gene TRBV12-3 or TRBV12-4 combines with J gene TRBJ1-2, with TRBD1 matching 7 bases. The CDR3 runs 15 residues. The V and J ends lost 6 bases and 6 bases, in that order; junction bases with no gene match: 13. The CDR3 sequence: CASRTGSGEGDGYTF. The DNA of the CDR3 is TGTGCCAGCAGGACAGGGTCGGGTGAGGGAGATGGCTACACCTTC.

This clonotype has just a few counts. The chain joins TRBV2 to TRBJ1-1; no definite D call. Germline CDR1 SNHLY, CDR2 FYNNEI. Trimming cost V 4 bases and J 0 bases, with 12 bases left between them. The CDR3 spans 15 residues. CDR3 bases: TGTGCCAGCAGTGTTTTTGAAGGGATGAACACTGAAGCTTTCTTT. Amino acid sequence: CASSVFEGMNTEAFF. The entire variable domain, with the rest obtained from reference TRBV2 and TRBJ1-1, is as follows: EPEVTQTPSHQVTQMGQEVILRCVPISNHLYFYWYRQILGQKVEFLVSFYNNEISEKSEIFDDQFSVERPDGSNFTLKIRSTKLEDSAMYFCASSVFEGMNTEAFFGQGTRLTVV.

This clonotype was recorded at least ten times. The rearrangement links TRBV3-1 to TRBJ2-2; 9 bases line up with TRBD2. Germline CDR1 is LGHDT and CDR2 is YNNKEL (reference sequence). This CDR3 is 15 amino acids long. J was trimmed by 4 bases and V by 1 base; bases with no gene match: 1. The CDR3 protein is CASSQASGATGELFF. In DNA, the CDR3 is TGTGCCAGCAGCCAAGCTAGCGGGGCCACCGGGGAGCTGTTTTTT. Full variable domain (outside the CDR3, taken from reference TRBV3-1 and TRBJ2-2): DTAVSQTPKYLVTQMGNDKSIKCEQNLGHDTMYWYKQDSKKFLKIMFSYNNKELIINETVPNRFSPKSPDKAHLNLHINSLELGDSAVYFCASSQASGATGELFFGEGSRLTVL.

The table lists this clonotype with a few counts. The rearrangement joins TRBV19 to TRBJ1-2; D possibly corresponds to TRBD1 (6 bases). Germline-derived CDR1 and CDR2 are LNHDA and SQIVND (reference sequence). Between the trimmed V and J ends, which lost 3 bases and 4 bases, there was a span of 9 bases. The CDR3 spans 13 residues. The CDR3 coding sequence is TGTGCCAGTAGTATCCCGGACAGCTATGGCTACACCTTC. Translating gives CASSIPDSYGYTF.

This clonotype was observed a handful of times. The chain joins TRBV3-1 to TRBJ1-2, with TRBD1 identical over 7 bases. Losses at the gene ends were 1 base for V and 4 bases for J; bases not matched to a gene: 9. The CDR3 totals 16 residues. Germline CDR1 reads LGHDT; CDR2 reads YNNKEL (reference sequence). As DNA, the CDR3 is TGTGCCAGCAGCCAAGCGGGACAGAAGGCAGTCTATGGCTACACCTTC. It is translated as CASSQAGQKAVYGYTF.

This clonotype occurred a few times. This rearrangement joins TRBV20-1 to TRBJ2-3, with 8 bases matching TRBD2. Germline lookup yields CDR1 DFQATT and CDR2 SNEGSKA (reference sequence). J gave up 0 bases and V 3 bases, and 5 bases lay outside the gene matches. The length of the CDR3 is 15 residues. The DNA for the CDR3 is TGCAGTGCTAGCCGCGGGGGGCCTAGCACAGATACGCAGTATTTT. It is translated as CSASRGGPSTDTQYF.

This clonotype came up many times. V and J are TRBV12-3 or TRBV12-4 and TRBJ2-1; 8 nucleotides line up with TRBD2. Losses at the gene ends were 4 bases for V and 4 bases for J; bases not matched to a gene: 6. This CDR3 contains 15 residues. CDR3 residues: CASSSIAGPYNEQFF. Here the CDR3 DNA reads TGTGCCAGCAGTTCAATAGCGGGGCCTTACAATGAGCAGTTCTTC.

There are a few counts of this clonotype. This sequence joins TRBV12-3 or TRBV12-4 and TRBJ1-2, with TRBD1 matching 9 bases. The length of the CDR3 is 15 residues. V dropped 4 bases and J dropped 6; count of bases not matched to a gene: 9. The CDR3 bases are TGTGCCAGCAGTTATTCCGGGACAGGGAGCCATGGCTACACCTTC. Its translation: CASSYSGTGSHGYTF.

Many counts were recorded for this clonotype. The genes are TRBV20-1 and TRBJ1-2, with 9 bases fitting TRBD1. The CDR3 covers 14 residues. With V trimmed by 7 bases and J by 3 bases, 9 bases remained unmatched. Germline-derived CDR1 and CDR2 are DFQATT and SNEGSKA (reference sequence). As DNA, the CDR3 is TGCAGTGTTACGGCGGGACAGGGCGACTATGGCTACACCTTC. This codes for CSVTAGQGDYGYTF.

Comment on this clonotype: A much larger clone differs by one base, so this may be a read error. The chain employs TRBV6-5 and TRBJ2-5, with D possibly being TRBD1 (6 bases). The CDR3 consists of 15 residues. Germline V lookup: CDR1 MNHEY, CDR2 SVGAGI. The CDR3 region has the DNA TGTGCCACCAGTTACAAGGGCAGGGGACGAGAGACCCAGTACTTC. As protein: CATSYKGRGRETQYF.